The 8 T cell receptor beta chains below come from one sample, sequenced in a study of T cell responses to AZD1222 COVID-19 vaccine. The table came from immunoSEQ multiplex PCR; TCRdb's copy has only in-frame clones and leaves some out. The profile shows over 110,000 clones, around nine tenths of them singletons. Source: peripheral blood, taken 28 days after the second AZD1222 dose. These receptors were obtained from an adult who received the AZD1222 COVID-19 vaccine.

The J gene is TRBJ2-4, the V gene TRBV5-6; D might be TRBD2 (5 bases). V lost 4 bases and J 4 bases, leaving 12 bases between the germline ends. Germline V gene lookup returns CDR1 SGHDT and CDR2 YYEEEE. The CDR3 spans 14 residues. DNA of the CDR3: TGTGCCAGCAGCGGACTGGACTGGAAAAACATTCAGTACTTC. It yields the protein CASSGLDWKNIQYF.

The chain couples TRBV7-2 to TRBJ1-2; 8 nucleotides line up with TRBD1. Trimming at V came to 4 bases and at J to 4 bases, leaving 11 bases not matched to a gene. CDR3 length equals 16 residues. The V gene's germline CDR1 is SGHTA and CDR2 FQGNSA. This chain's CDR3 is CASSSTRTGMVYGYTF. The CDR3 DNA is TGTGCCAGCAGCTCAACAAGGACAGGGATGGTCTATGGCTACACCTTC.

This clone was seen a single time. The rearrangement joins TRBV6-4 to TRBJ1-6; 10 bases are a match to TRBD1. Unmatched junction bases numbered 21, after V lost 6 bases and J lost 10 bases. Germline CDR1 reads MRHNA; CDR2 reads SNTAGT. There are 19 residues in the CDR3. This chain's CDR3 is CASRAGTGDTQAIRSPLHF. In nucleotides, the CDR3 is TGTGCCAGCAGGGCCGGGACAGGGGATACACAAGCTATAAGATCACCCCTCCACTTT.

The J gene is TRBJ2-1, the V gene TRBV30; D might be TRBD1 or TRBD2, each matching 5 bases. Germline V gives CDR1 GTSNPN, CDR2 SVGIG (reference sequence). CDR3 length: 16 amino acids. Deletions cut 2 bases from V and 2 bases from J, with 16 bases between. CDR3 DNA sequence: TGTGCCTGGAGTAGAGAAACGTGGGGACCCTACAATGAGCAGTTCTTC. As protein: CAWSRETWGPYNEQFF.

This clone was recorded only once. V and J are TRBV28 and TRBJ2-6, with D possibly TRBD1 on 6 matching bases. Trimming pared 4 bases from V and 4 bases from J, leaving 11 bases between. CDR3 length: 15 residues. Germline V gives CDR1 MDHEN, CDR2 SYDVKM. CDR3 nucleotide sequence: TGTGCCAGCAGTTCCCCAGGGGTCGGGGCCAACGTCCTGACTTTC. Translating it yields CASSSPGVGANVLTF.

V and J are TRBV7-8 and TRBJ1-5, with D maybe TRBD1 (6 bases). Germline CDR1 reads SGHVS; CDR2 reads FQNEAQ. The CDR3 runs to 18 residues. The V end lost 1 base, the J end lost 0 bases, and 16 bases lay between the germline ends. This chain's CDR3 is CASSLEDRRFYSNQPQHF. In DNA form, the CDR3 reads TGTGCCAGCAGCTTAGAAGACAGGCGGTTTTATAGCAATCAGCCCCAGCATTTT.

This chain uses TRBV28 with TRBJ1-2, with 7 nucleotides matching TRBD1. Losses at the gene ends were 7 bases for V and 4 bases for J; bases not matched to a gene: 6. The CDR3 is 13 residues long. Per the germline V gene, CDR1 is MDHEN and CDR2 is SYDVKM. CDR3 sequence (DNA): TGTGCCAGCAAGATCAAGGGGGCCTATGGCTACACCTTC. This gives the protein CASKIKGAYGYTF.

This sequence joins TRBV27 and TRBJ1-2; 7 nucleotides line up with TRBD1. The CDR3 loop spans 15 amino acids. The junction had 5 bases not matched to a gene; V was cut back by 2 bases and J by 2 bases. Germline assignment: CDR1 MNHEY and CDR2 SMNVEV (reference sequence). CDR3 bases: TGTGCCAGCAGTTTAGGTACGACAGGGAACTATGGCTACACCTTC. Its translation is CASSLGTTGNYGYTF.